What follows describes a single T cell receptor beta chain. Antigen unknown. The CDR3 contains 14 residues. CDR1 is SQVTM and CDR2 is ANQGSEA in the germline V gene. The junction had 5 bases not matched to a gene; V was cut back by 4 bases and J by 3 bases. This specimen comes from a study of cytomegalovirus exposure and HLA in healthy donors. Study outcomes and limitations: An observed cluster of highly shared sequence variants was recorded as a likely sequencing artifact. TCR beta V segments were, for the most part, productive about 87% or about 30% of the time in an earlier analysis. Most TCRs appeared rarely, but some public TCRs recurred in many donors. Among TCR beta chains, those listed as cytomegalovirus-associated numbered more than 150.

The PCR used 60 Vbeta and 13 Jbeta primers. Using immunoSEQ multiplex PCR, the repertoire was profiled, and TCRdb retains in-frame clones only, with some absent. Here the sample table reports 200,000 to 250,000 clones. Sequencing used PBMCs. This clonotype was obtained from a girl aged 2-15 years in good health and CMV-seropositive. V is TRBV29-1 and J is TRBJ2-3; 9 bases line up with TRBD1. The CDR3 nucleotides read TGCAGCGTTGGACAGGGGGTGACGACAGATACGCAGTATTTT. It yields the protein CSVGQGVTTDTQYF.